The 2 T cell receptor beta chains listed next were all sequenced from one sample in a study of control samples from healthy donors and cancer patients. The assay was immunoSEQ multiplex PCR, and TCRdb's table has in-frame clones only and misses some. The sample yields 100,000 or so clones, about 90% seen once. The sample taken for sequencing was blood. The receptors were sampled from a woman aged 18-35 years in good health.

V and J are TRBV25-1 and TRBJ2-1; D remains ambiguous. The germline V gene encodes CDR1 MGHDK and CDR2 SYGVNS. This CDR3 is built from 11 residues. The V end was cut by 6 bases, the J end by 9 bases, with 9 bases between. The CDR3 here is CASRALTEQFF. The CDR3 region has the DNA TGTGCCAGCAGAGCTCTGACTGAGCAGTTCTTC. The full variable domain, completed using reference TRBV25-1 and TRBJ2-1, is EADIYQTPRYLVIGTGKKITLECSQTMGHDKMYWYQQDPGMELHLIHYSYGVNSTEKGDLSSESTVSRIRTEHFPLTLESARPSHTSQYLCASRALTEQFFGPGTRLTVL.

The rearrangement joins TRBV7-8 to TRBJ1-1; perhaps TRBD1 as D (5 bases). Trimming pared 5 bases from V and 1 base from J, leaving 8 bases between. The germline CDR1 and CDR2 sequences are SGHVS and FQNEAQ. This CDR3 is 13 amino acids long. The CDR3 sequence: CASSPRGNTEAFF. The CDR3 DNA reads as TGTGCCAGCAGCCCAAGGGGGAACACTGAAGCTTTCTTT.